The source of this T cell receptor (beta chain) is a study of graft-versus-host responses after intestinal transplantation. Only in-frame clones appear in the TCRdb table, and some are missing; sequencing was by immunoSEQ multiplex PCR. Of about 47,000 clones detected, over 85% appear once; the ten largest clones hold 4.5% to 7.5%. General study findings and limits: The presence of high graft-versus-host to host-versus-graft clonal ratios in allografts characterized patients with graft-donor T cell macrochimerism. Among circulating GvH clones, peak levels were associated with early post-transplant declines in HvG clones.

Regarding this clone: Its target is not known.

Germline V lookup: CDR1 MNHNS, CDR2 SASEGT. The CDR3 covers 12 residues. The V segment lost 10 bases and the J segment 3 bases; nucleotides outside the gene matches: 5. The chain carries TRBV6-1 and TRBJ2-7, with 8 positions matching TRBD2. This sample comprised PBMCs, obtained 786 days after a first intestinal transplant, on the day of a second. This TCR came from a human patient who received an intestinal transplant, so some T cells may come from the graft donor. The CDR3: CATTGGDYEQYF. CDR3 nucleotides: TGTGCCACCACCGGGGGGGACTACGAGCAGTACTTC.